This T cell receptor beta chain was identified in a study of T cells in Graves' hyperthyroidism and ophthalmopathy. Study outcomes and limitations: Blood also carried most thyroid clonotypes expanded above 0.001. Before onset, ophthalmopathy was predicted by the model a median roughly 6.8 months earlier.

With regard to this clonotype: Its specificity is not known.

RNA transcripts gave rise to amplified TCR beta CDR3 regions. In the first-round RT-PCR of the TCR CDR3, the HTBI primer set was used. MiXCR was run by TCRdb on the multiplex PCR reads, yielding one entry per CDR3 protein. The table shows around 400,000 distinct CDR3 sequences, with 15% occurring only once. PBMCs were sourced from about 10 ml fresh peripheral blood. The TCR comes from a woman in her sixties or seventies with Graves' ophthalmopathy. The sequenced sample consisted of blood.

The CDR3 nucleotides are TGTGCCAGCAGCTTGGGCACAGGGAGGGACGAGCAGTACTTC. It translates to CASSLGTGRDEQYF. This chain connects TRBV5-5 to TRBJ2-7, with D tentatively TRBD2 (7 bases). This CDR3 is built from 14 residues. Germline assignment: CDR1 SGHKS and CDR2 YYEKEE (reference sequence). The ends were cut back, 0 bases at V and 5 bases at J, with 12 bases in the middle.